The entry below gives a single T cell receptor (beta chain) sequence along with its context. Use of 60 Vbeta and 13 Jbeta primers characterized the PCR. Generated by immunoSEQ multiplex PCR, the TCRdb table keeps only in-frame clones and is missing some. The data show about 180,000 clones, about 82% seen once. The entry originates in a study of cytomegalovirus exposure and HLA in healthy donors. This CDR3 has 15 amino acids. Germline V gene sequence: CDR1 SGDLS, CDR2 YYNGEE. V was shortened by 4 bases and J by 7 bases, with 15 bases between the two germline ends. The chain has TRBV9 and TRBJ1-6; maybe TRBD1 (6 bases). This clonotype was obtained from a young man in good health and CMV-seronegative. Sequencing was performed on PBMCs. The CDR3: CASSSQGGPNSPLHF. CDR3 bases: TGTGCCAGCAGCTCCCAAGGGGGACCGAATTCACCCCTCCACTTT.